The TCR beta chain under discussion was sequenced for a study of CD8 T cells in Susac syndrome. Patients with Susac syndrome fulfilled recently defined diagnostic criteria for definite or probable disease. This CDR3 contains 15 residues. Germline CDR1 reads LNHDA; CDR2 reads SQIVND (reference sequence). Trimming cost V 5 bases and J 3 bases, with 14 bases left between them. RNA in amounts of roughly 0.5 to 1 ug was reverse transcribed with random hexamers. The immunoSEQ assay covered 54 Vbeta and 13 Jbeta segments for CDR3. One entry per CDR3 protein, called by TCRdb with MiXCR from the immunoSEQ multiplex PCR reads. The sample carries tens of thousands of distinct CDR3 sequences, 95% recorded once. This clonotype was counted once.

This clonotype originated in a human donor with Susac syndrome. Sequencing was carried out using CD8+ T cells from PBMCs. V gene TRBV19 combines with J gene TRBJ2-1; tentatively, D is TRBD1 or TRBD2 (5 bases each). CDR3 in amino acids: CASSPFGAGYNEQFF. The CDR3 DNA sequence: TGTGCCAGTAGTCCCTTTGGGGCGGGCTACAATGAGCAGTTCTTC.